The sequence of this T cell receptor (beta chain) was determined in a study of PD-1 blockade in classical Hodgkin lymphoma. Germline V CDR1 and CDR2: KGHSH, LQKENI. Trimming removed 5 bases at V and 3 bases at J, with 11 bases between. The CDR3 totals 15 residues. General study findings and limits: There was a significant rise in CD4+ TCR diversity by C4D1, with no such rise for CD8+.

Using immunoSEQ multiplex PCR, the repertoire was profiled, and TCRdb retains in-frame clones only, with some absent. The sample consists of some 64,000 clones, 80% to 90% of them appearing once. Turning to this clone: Its antigen is unidentified.

No patient escaped relapse after autologous stem cell transplantation, and brentuximab vedotin exposure varied. The V call is TRBV18, the J call TRBJ1-6; tentative D call: TRBD1 (5 bases). The sample consisted of peripheral blood mononuclear cells (PBMCs), taken at baseline. The receptor's source is a human donor with classical Hodgkin lymphoma. The CDR3: CASSEQDFYNSPLHF. The DNA for the CDR3 is TGTGCCAGCTCAGAACAGGATTTCTATAATTCACCCCTCCACTTT.